This T cell receptor (beta chain) was sequenced in a study of cytomegalovirus exposure and HLA in healthy donors. Whole-study findings and limits: Data from an earlier analysis indicated that most TCR beta V segments were productive either about 87% or about 30% of the time. Of the V segments, some could not be distinguished, including TRBV6-2 and TRBV6-3, and were excluded.

With regard to this clone: No antigen is known for it.

The primer mix had 60 Vbeta and 13 Jbeta primers. Sequenced by immunoSEQ multiplex PCR; TCRdb stores in-frame clones only, minus some. The sample comprises under 200,000 clones, 79% of which are singletons, and over 2% rests with the top ten. The CDR3 runs 15 residues. Germline V gene data show CDR1 as MGHDK and CDR2 as SYGVNS. The V end was cut by 0 bases, the J end by 4 bases, with 12 bases between. This TCR derives from a woman aged 45-59 years in good health and CMV-seronegative. The chain combines TRBV25-1 with TRBJ1-2; TRBD1 might be the D (5 bases). Source material: PBMCs. Here the CDR3 reads CASSEYGGAGYGYTF. The CDR3 region has the DNA TGTGCCAGCAGTGAATACGGAGGGGCGGGCTATGGCTACACCTTC.